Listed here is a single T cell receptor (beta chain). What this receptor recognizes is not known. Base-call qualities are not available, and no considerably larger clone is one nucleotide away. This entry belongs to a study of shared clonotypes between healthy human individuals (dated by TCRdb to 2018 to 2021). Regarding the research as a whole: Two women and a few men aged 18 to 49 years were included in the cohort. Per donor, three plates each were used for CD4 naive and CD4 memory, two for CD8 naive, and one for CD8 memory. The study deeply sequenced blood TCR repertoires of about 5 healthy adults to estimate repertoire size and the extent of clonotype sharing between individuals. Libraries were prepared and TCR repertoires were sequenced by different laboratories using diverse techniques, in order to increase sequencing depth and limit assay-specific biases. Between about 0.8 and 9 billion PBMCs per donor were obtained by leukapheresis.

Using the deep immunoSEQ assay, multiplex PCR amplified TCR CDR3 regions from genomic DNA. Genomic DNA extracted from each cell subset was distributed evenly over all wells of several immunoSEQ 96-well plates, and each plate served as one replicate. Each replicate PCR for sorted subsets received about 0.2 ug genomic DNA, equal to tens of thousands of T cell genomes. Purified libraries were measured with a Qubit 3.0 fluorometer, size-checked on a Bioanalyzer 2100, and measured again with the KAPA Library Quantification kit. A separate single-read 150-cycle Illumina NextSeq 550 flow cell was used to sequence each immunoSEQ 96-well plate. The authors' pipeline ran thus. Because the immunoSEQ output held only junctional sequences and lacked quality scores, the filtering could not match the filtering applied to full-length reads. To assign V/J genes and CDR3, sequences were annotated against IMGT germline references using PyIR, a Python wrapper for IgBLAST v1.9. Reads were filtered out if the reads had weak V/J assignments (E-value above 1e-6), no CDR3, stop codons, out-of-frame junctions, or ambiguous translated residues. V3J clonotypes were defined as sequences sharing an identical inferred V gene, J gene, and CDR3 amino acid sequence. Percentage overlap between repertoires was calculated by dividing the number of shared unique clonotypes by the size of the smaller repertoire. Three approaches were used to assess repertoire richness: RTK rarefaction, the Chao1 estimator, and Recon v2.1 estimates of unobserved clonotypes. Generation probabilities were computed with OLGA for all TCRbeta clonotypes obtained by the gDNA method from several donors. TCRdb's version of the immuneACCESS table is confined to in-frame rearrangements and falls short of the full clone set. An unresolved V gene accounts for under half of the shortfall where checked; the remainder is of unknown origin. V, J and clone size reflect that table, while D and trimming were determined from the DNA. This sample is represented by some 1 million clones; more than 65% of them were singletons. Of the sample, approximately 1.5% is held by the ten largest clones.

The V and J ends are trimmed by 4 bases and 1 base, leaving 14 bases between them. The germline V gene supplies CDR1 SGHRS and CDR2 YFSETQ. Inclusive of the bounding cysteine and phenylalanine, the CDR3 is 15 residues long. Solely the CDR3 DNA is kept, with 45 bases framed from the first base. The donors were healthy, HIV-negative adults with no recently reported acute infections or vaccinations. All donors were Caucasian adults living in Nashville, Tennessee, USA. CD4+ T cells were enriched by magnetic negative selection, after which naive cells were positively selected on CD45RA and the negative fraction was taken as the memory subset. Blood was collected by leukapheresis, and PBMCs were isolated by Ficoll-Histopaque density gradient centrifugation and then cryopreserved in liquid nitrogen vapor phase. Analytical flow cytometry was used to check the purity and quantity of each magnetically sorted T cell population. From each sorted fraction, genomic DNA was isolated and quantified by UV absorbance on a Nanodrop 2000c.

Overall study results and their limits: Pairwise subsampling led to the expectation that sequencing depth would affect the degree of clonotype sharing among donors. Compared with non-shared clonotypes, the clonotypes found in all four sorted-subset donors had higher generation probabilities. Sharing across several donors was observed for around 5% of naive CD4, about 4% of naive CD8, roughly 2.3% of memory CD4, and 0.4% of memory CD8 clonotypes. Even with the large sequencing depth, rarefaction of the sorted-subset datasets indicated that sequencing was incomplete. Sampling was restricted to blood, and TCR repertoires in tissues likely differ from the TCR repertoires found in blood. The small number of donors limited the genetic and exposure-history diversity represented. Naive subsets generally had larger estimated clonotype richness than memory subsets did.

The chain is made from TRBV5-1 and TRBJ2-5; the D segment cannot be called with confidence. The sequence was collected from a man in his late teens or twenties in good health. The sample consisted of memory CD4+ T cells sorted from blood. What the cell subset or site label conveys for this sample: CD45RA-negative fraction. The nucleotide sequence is TGCGCCAGCAGCAAAACTCCCCCCCGCCAAGAGACCCAGTACTTC. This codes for CASSKTPPRQETQYF.